Listed here are 30 T cell receptor beta chains from one sample, sequenced in a study of shared clonotypes between healthy human individuals. CD45RO-negative, CCR7-positively selected cells formed the naive CD8 fraction, excluding terminally differentiated effector memory CD45RA+ cells. The table came from immunoSEQ multiplex PCR; TCRdb's copy has only in-frame clones and leaves some out. The sample contains approximately 2,000,000 clones, 93% of which appear only once. Sequenced material: naive CD8+ T cells from PBMCs. These receptors were collected from a young man in good health. Some clones in this sample may be carry-over from other donors' samples.

This chain uses TRBV25-1 with TRBJ2-5; possibly TRBD1 for D (7 bases). Germline CDR1 is MGHDK and CDR2 is SYGVNS. The CDR3 covers 17 residues. V dropped 4 bases and J dropped 1 base, with 19 bases sitting between them. The CDR3 nucleotides read TGTGCCAGCAGTGGGAGGGGGCCTACCTTCCCCCAAGAGACCCAGTACTTC. Translated, it gives CASSGRGPTFPQETQYF.

The rearrangement joins TRBV12-5 to TRBJ2-1, with D perhaps matching TRBD2 (6 bases). V lost 5 bases to trimming and J lost 9 bases, with 14 bases between them. CDR1 is LGHNT and CDR2 is FRNRAP in the germline V gene. This CDR3 has 13 residues. As DNA, the CDR3 is TGTGCTAGTGGTGACGGGAGTCCGGGTGAGCAGTTCTTC. Residues: CASGDGSPGEQFF.

The chain is built from TRBV9 and TRBJ2-3; D is undetermined. Looked up from germline, CDR1 is SGDLS and CDR2 is YYNGEE. CDR3 length equals 16 residues. V gave up 0 bases and J gave up 0 bases, with 11 bases separating them. The CDR3 DNA reads as TGTGCCAGCAGCGTAGCGACGGCTACTAGCACAGATACGCAGTATTTT. Its protein product is CASSVATATSTDTQYF.

The V call is TRBV6-5, the J call TRBJ1-1; 12 bases map to TRBD1. The CDR3 sequence is 15 residues long. Trimming removed 7 bases from V and 7 bases from J; junction bases left unmatched: 10. CDR1 and CDR2 (germline): MNHEY, SVGAGI. The CDR3 region has the DNA TGTGCCAGCATTTTACTCGGGACAGGGGGCCTTGAAGCTTTCTTT. This gives the protein CASILLGTGGLEAFF.

This chain uses TRBV5-6 with TRBJ2-5; D not certain. Trimming left V 0 bases short and J 7 bases short, with 13 bases between. The CDR3 covers 14 residues. The germline V gene has CDR1 SGHDT and CDR2 YYEEEE. CDR3 residues: CASSLAEAIATQYF. The CDR3 DNA sequence: TGTGCCAGCAGCTTGGCTGAGGCGATAGCGACCCAGTACTTC.

The CDR3 reads CAWSVSPGILYNEQFF. The CDR3 DNA follows: TGTGCCTGGAGTGTGTCGCCCGGTATACTGTACAATGAGCAGTTCTTC. The chain carries TRBV30 and TRBJ2-1; D is uncertain. Germline values: CDR1 GTSNPN, CDR2 SVGIG (reference sequence). The ends were cut back, 0 bases at V and 4 bases at J, with 16 bases in the middle. The CDR3 contains 16 residues.

The V and J genes are TRBV29-1 and TRBJ2-1; D possibly corresponds to TRBD1 (6 bases). V lost 5 bases and J lost 7, with 21 bases in between. Germline-derived CDR1 and CDR2 are SQVTM and ANQGSEA. The CDR3 length is 15 residues. CDR3 nucleotides: TGCAGCGTTTCCGGAGGTCAGGGGTTGTGGAATGAGCAGTTCTTC. It codes for CSVSGGQGLWNEQFF.

The rearrangement links TRBV4-1 to TRBJ2-7; perhaps TRBD1 as D (6 bases). The CDR3 length is 12 residues. The germline gives CDR1 MGHRA, CDR2 YSYEKL. V lost 2 bases and J 7 bases, leaving 9 bases between the germline ends. The chain's CDR3 is CASSQIRGEQYF. CDR3 sequence (DNA): TGCGCCAGCAGCCAAATAAGGGGGGAGCAGTACTTC.

The chain uses TRBV29-1 and TRBJ2-2, with 13 bases that match TRBD2. Germline assignment: CDR1 SQVTM and CDR2 ANQGSEA. J gave up 6 bases and V 1 base, and 8 bases lay outside the gene matches. This CDR3 comprises 17 residues. The CDR3 is CSVEVPLAGGPAGELFF. The CDR3 nucleotides read TGCAGCGTTGAAGTGCCACTAGCGGGAGGGCCCGCCGGGGAGCTGTTTTTT.

The chain joins TRBV7-3 to TRBJ2-2; unclear D gene. V was cut by 5 bases and J by 6 bases, with 13 bases left in between. Per germline, CDR1 SGHTA and CDR2 FQGTGA. The CDR3 extends over 14 amino acids. The CDR3 DNA reads TGTGCCAGCAGCCTCGACACCTCATCCGGGGAGCTGTTTTTT. Translating it yields CASSLDTSSGELFF.

The rearrangement joins TRBV27 to TRBJ1-2, with 7 bases aligning to TRBD1. In germline, CDR1 is MNHEY, CDR2 SMNVEV (reference sequence). The CDR3 is 15 residues long. The junction had 12 bases not matched to a gene; V was cut back by 6 bases and J by 5 bases. The CDR3 DNA reads TGTGCCAGCAGCCCAGTAGTTGCAGGGGGATATGGCTACACCTTC. Its translation: CASSPVVAGGYGYTF.

Details on this clone: Distinct nucleotide sequences in the sample also encode this CDR3. In DNA, the CDR3 is TGTGCCAGCAGTTTTAGACAGAACACTGAAGCTTTCTTT. Translated, it gives CASSFRQNTEAFF. The chain links TRBV27 to TRBJ1-1; D not certain. Germline V gene data show CDR1 as MNHEY and CDR2 as SMNVEV (reference sequence). V was cut by 3 bases and J by 1 base, with 6 bases left in between. This CDR3 comprises 13 residues.

This clone was detected only once. This chain connects TRBV13 to TRBJ2-1; TRBD1 is a possible D gene (6 bases). This CDR3 contains 12 residues. Trimming left V 0 bases short and J 10 bases short, with 7 bases between. Germline CDR1 and CDR2: PRHDT and FYEKMQ (reference sequence). CDR3 loop: CASSLGTGEQFF. The CDR3 region has the DNA TGTGCCAGCAGCTTAGGAACAGGGGAGCAGTTCTTC.

The V call is TRBV14, the J call TRBJ2-7, with D possibly called TRBD1 or TRBD2 (5 bases each). V was shortened by 7 bases and J by 2 bases, with 12 bases between the two germline ends. This CDR3 contains 13 residues. Germline CDR1 reads SGHDN; CDR2 reads FVKESK. CDR3 region: CASNGGGPYEQYF. The CDR3 DNA reads as TGTGCCAGCAACGGTGGGGGTCCCTACGAGCAGTACTTC. Using reference TRBV14 and TRBJ2-7 for the parts outside the CDR3, the full variable domain is EAGVTQFPSHSVIEKGQTVTLRCDPISGHDNLYWYRRVMGKEIKFLLHFVKESKQDESGMPNNRFLAERTGGTYSTLKVQPAELEDSGVYFCASNGGGPYEQYFGPGTRLTVT.

This clone was seen a few times. The same CDR3 also results from other DNA sequences found in this sample. The chain is built from TRBV28 and TRBJ2-7; 9 nucleotides align to TRBD1. The junction had 2 bases not matched to a gene; V was cut back by 4 bases and J by 1 base. CDR1 and CDR2 (germline): MDHEN, SYDVKM. CDR3 size: 14 residues. The CDR3 DNA reads TGTGCCAGCAGTTCCGGGACAGGGTCCTACGAGCAGTACTTC. As protein: CASSSGTGSYEQYF. The full variable domain, completed using reference TRBV28 and TRBJ2-7, is DVKVTQSSRYLVKRTGEKVFLECVQDMDHENMFWYRQDPGLGLRLIYFSYDVKMKEKGDIPEGYSVSREKKERFSLILESASTNQTSMYLCASSSGTGSYEQYFGPGTRLTVT.

The chain has TRBV9 and TRBJ2-7, with TRBD2 matching over 10 bases. This CDR3 region has 16 residues. Losses at the gene ends were 3 bases for V and 1 base for J; bases not matched to a gene: 7. Germline V lookup: CDR1 SGDLS, CDR2 YYNGEE. DNA for the CDR3: TGTGCCAGCAGCGCACGGGAGCGGGAGGGGTCCTACGAGCAGTACTTC. This encodes CASSAREREGSYEQYF.

The chain employs TRBV30 and TRBJ2-7, with D perhaps assigned TRBD1 or TRBD2 (5 bases each). This CDR3 is 12 amino acids long. V lost 6 bases and J 2 bases, leaving 11 bases between the germline ends. The germline gives CDR1 GTSNPN, CDR2 SVGIG (reference sequence). CDR3 nucleotide sequence: TGTGCCTGCCGAGGGGCGGCCTACGAGCAGTACTTC. This codes for CACRGAAYEQYF.

Comments on this clone: Other DNA sequences in this sample translate to the same CDR3. CDR3 loop: CSVEESGLAGEEYTDTQYF. DNA of the CDR3: TGCAGCGTTGAAGAATCGGGTCTAGCGGGAGAAGAGTACACAGATACGCAGTATTTT. J is TRBJ2-3 and V is TRBV29-1; 10 bases are shared with TRBD2. The V segment lost 0 bases and the J segment 2 bases; nucleotides outside the gene matches: 14. The CDR3 runs 19 residues. Germline V gene sequence: CDR1 SQVTM, CDR2 ANQGSEA.

This clone was seen only a few times. The rearrangement uses TRBV29-1 and TRBJ1-1; 9 nucleotides agree with TRBD1. J lost 6 bases, V lost 1 base, and 6 bases had no gene match. This CDR3 has 14 residues. In germline, CDR1 is SQVTM, CDR2 ANQGSEA. The CDR3 DNA reads as TGCAGCGTTGAAGGGGACAGGGAAAATCCTGAAGCTTTCTTT. Translated: CSVEGDRENPEAFF.

The chain carries TRBV7-9 and TRBJ1-3; D is ambiguous. The CDR3 is 17 residues long. From germline, CDR1 is SEHNR and CDR2 FQNEAQ (reference sequence). The V end was cut by 5 bases, the J end by 4 bases, with 21 bases between. CDR3 sequence reads: CASSPSPPTIRGNTIYF. DNA of the CDR3: TGTGCCAGCAGCCCAAGTCCTCCAACTATACGGGGAAACACCATATATTTT.

This clone has just one count. The chain carries TRBV11-3 and TRBJ2-3; 7 positions match TRBD2. V trimming: 4 bases; J trimming: 1 base; junction bases outside the gene matches: 11. The CDR3 has 17 residues. Germline CDR1 SGHNT, CDR2 YENEEA. The CDR3 DNA reads as TGTGCCAGCAGCTCCCGGGAGGCGGGAGAGGGCACAGATACGCAGTATTTT. Translating gives CASSSREAGEGTDTQYF.

CDR3 amino acids: CASSRIDLGGGAAKNIQYF. CDR3 nucleotide sequence: TGTGCCAGCAGCCGGATCGACTTGGGGGGCGGTGCGGCCAAAAACATTCAGTACTTC. This sequence joins TRBV27 and TRBJ2-4; D is perhaps TRBD1 or TRBD2 (6 bases each). V was shortened by 6 bases and J by 1 base, with 25 bases between the two germline ends. Per the germline V gene, CDR1 is MNHEY and CDR2 is SMNVEV (reference sequence). This CDR3 is 19 amino acids long.

Worth noting for this clone: The same CDR3 also results from other DNA sequences found in this sample. This chain joins TRBV27 and TRBJ2-7; D may be TRBD2 (5 bases). CDR1 is MNHEY and CDR2 is SMNVEV in the germline V gene (reference sequence). This CDR3 is built from 14 residues. Trimming stripped 0 bases from V and 1 base from J, with 7 bases between. The CDR3 nucleotides read TGTGCCAGCAGTTTATCAGCGGATTCCTACGAGCAGTACTTC. This codes for CASSLSADSYEQYF.

The CDR3 protein is CASSTSGRIFYEQYF. The CDR3 nucleotides are TGTGCCAGCAGCACCAGCGGGAGGATATTCTACGAGCAGTACTTC. J is TRBJ2-7 and V is TRBV6-5; 9 bases line up with TRBD2. This CDR3 has 15 amino acids. The V and J ends lost 6 bases and 3 bases, in that order; junction bases with no gene match: 9. Germline V CDR1 and CDR2: MNHEY, SVGAGI.

The chain joins TRBV5-4 to TRBJ2-5, with D unresolved. This CDR3 is 16 amino acids long. The V gene's germline CDR1 is SGHNT and CDR2 YYREEE (reference sequence). Trimming took off 0 bases at V and 1 base at J, with 13 bases between the two ends. The chain's CDR3 is CASSLAIETTQETQYF. CDR3 nucleotides: TGTGCCAGCAGCTTGGCCATCGAGACGACCCAAGAGACCCAGTACTTC.

Worth noting for this clone: Other DNA sequences of this sample code for an identical CDR3. V is TRBV7-9 and J is TRBJ2-1; 7 bases align to TRBD2. The CDR3 is made up of 15 amino acids. Germline V gene lookup returns CDR1 SEHNR and CDR2 FQNEAQ (reference sequence). The V and J ends lost 4 bases and 10 bases, in that order; junction bases with no gene match: 13. The CDR3 DNA follows: TGTGCCAGCAGCTCCGGGAGGCTAGGGTATGGAGAGCAGTTCTTC. Amino acid sequence: CASSSGRLGYGEQFF.

The chain combines TRBV19 with TRBJ1-5; D is uncertain. Trimming stripped 3 bases from V and 0 bases from J, with 9 bases between. The CDR3 sequence is 15 residues long. Germline-derived CDR1 and CDR2 are LNHDA and SQIVND (reference sequence). The CDR3 sequence: CASSIGIDSNQPQHF. CDR3 nucleotide sequence: TGTGCCAGTAGTATTGGGATAGATAGCAATCAGCCCCAGCATTTT.

The chain joins TRBV29-1 to TRBJ1-2; D is possibly TRBD1 (6 bases). Germline V CDR1 and CDR2: SQVTM, ANQGSEA. V lost 4 bases to trimming and J lost 4 bases, with 22 bases between them. CDR3 length: 16 amino acids. Here the CDR3 reads CSVGPVGGGMAYGYTF. CDR3 DNA sequence: TGCAGCGTTGGCCCTGTCGGGGGCGGGATGGCCTATGGCTACACCTTC.

The chain joins TRBV13 to TRBJ2-1; 8 bases map to TRBD2. The trim removed 5 bases at V and 7 bases at J, leaving 13 bases unmatched. CDR3 length: 16 amino acids. Germline loops: CDR1 PRHDT, CDR2 FYEKMQ (reference sequence). CDR3 sequence: CASSQGVGRVYNEQFF. DNA of the CDR3: TGTGCCAGCAGCCAAGGAGTCGGGAGGGTTTATAATGAGCAGTTCTTC.

The V and J genes are TRBV6-1 and TRBJ1-4; D possibly corresponds to TRBD1 (5 bases). V was cut by 2 bases and J by 7 bases, with 11 bases left in between. The germline gives CDR1 MNHNS, CDR2 SASEGT. This CDR3 comprises 14 residues. CDR3 sequence reads: CASSELGGSEKLFF. The DNA for the CDR3 is TGTGCCAGCAGTGAACTGGGGGGGAGTGAAAAACTGTTTTTT.